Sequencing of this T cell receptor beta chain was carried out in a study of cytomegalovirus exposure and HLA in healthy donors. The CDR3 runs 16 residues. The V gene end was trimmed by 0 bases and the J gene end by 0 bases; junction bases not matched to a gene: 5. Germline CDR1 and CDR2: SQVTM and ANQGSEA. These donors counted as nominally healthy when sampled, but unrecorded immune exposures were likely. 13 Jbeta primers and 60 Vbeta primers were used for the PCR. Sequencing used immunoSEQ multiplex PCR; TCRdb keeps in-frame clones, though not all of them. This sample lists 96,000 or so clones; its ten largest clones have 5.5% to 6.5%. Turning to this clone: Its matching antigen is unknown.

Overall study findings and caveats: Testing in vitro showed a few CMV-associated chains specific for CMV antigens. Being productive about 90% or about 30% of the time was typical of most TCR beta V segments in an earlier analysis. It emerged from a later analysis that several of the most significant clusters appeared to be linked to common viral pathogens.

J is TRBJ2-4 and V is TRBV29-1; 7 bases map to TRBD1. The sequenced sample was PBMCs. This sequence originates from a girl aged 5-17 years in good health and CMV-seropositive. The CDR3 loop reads CSVEEGQALAKNIQYF. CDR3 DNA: TGCAGCGTTGAAGAAGGACAGGCGCTAGCCAAAAACATTCAGTACTTC.